These T cell receptor beta chains were read from a single sample in a study of blood T cell repertoires in COVID-19. Clones were sequenced by immunoSEQ multiplex PCR, and TCRdb holds only the in-frame ones, with some missing. Here the sample spans approximately 300,000 clones, roughly 89% being singletons. Material: PBMCs or T cells enriched from blood (not recorded which). These receptor sequences come from a man in his 60s who had recovered from COVID-19. CDR3s include the opening cysteine and the closing phenylalanine or tryptophan. D genes are given only for firm matches. Some rows have no size entry. The others give once, few or many, or a class for an expanded clone.

TRBV4-3	NA	NA	TRBJ1-3	20	TGCGCCAGCAGCCAAGAAATACCAGCCGGGGTCGGCAGCAAACGGAACACCATATATTTT	CASSQEIPAGVGSKRNTIYF
TRBV18	NA	TRBD2	TRBJ2-5	18	TGTGCCAGCTCACCCCTTAGGGGACTAGCGGGTTCCCAAGAGACCCAGTACTTC	CASSPLRGLAGSQETQYF
TRBV5-1	once	TRBD2	TRBJ2-3	15	TGCGCCAGCAGAGGCGGGAGGGCTAGCACAGATACGCAGTATTTT	CASRGGRASTDTQYF
TRBV19	NA	NA	TRBJ2-7	16	TGTGCCAGTAGTACCCGAGCCTCGCGGGTCGGTTACGAGCAGTACTTC	CASSTRASRVGYEQYF
TRBV12-3/TRBV12-4	NA	NA	TRBJ2-5	12	TGTGCCAGCAGTCGTGGGGGGGAGACCCAGTACTTC	CASSRGGETQYF
TRBV28	NA	TRBD2	TRBJ2-7	16	TGTGCCAGCAGTTTCCCGCTAGCGGGAGGGGACTACGAGCAGTACTTC	CASSFPLAGGDYEQYF
TRBV12-3/TRBV12-4	NA	TRBD1	TRBJ1-2	13	TGTGCCAGCAGCTCCGGACAGGGTAGGGGTTTTGTCTTC	CASSSGQGRGFVF
TRBV24-1	NA	TRBD1	TRBJ2-5	18	TGTGCCACCAGTGGAAAAGCCGGGACAGGGGAGGGTTTGGAGACCCAGTACTTC	CATSGKAGTGEGLETQYF
TRBV5-4	NA	TRBD2	TRBJ2-1	16	TGTGCCAGCAGCTTGAGGGGCGGGAGACTAACAAATGAGCAGTTCTTC	CASSLRGGRLTNEQFF
TRBV7-3	NA	TRBD1	TRBJ2-2	14	TGTGCCAGCAGAAATAACGACAGGGTCGGGGAGCTGTTTTTT	CASRNNDRVGELFF
TRBV7-2	NA	NA	TRBJ1-5	15	TGTGCCAGCAGCTTAGAACAGCTTGGCAATCAGCCCCAGCATTTT	CASSLEQLGNQPQHF
TRBV7-2	NA	NA	TRBJ2-1	15	TGTGCCAGCAGCTTAATAGCAGACTATTACAATGAGCAGTTCTTC	CASSLIADYYNEQFF
TRBV3-1/TRBV3-2	NA	TRBD2	TRBJ2-1	19	TGTGCCAGCAGCCCTTCCCTGGGAGATAGCGGGAGTGCCTACAATGAGCAGTTCTTC	CASSPSLGDSGSAYNEQFF
TRBV25-1	NA	NA	TRBJ1-4	15	TGTGCCAGCAGTGCACCTGGAGGGGAGGACGAAAAACTGTTTTTT	CASSAPGGEDEKLFF
TRBV7-2	NA	NA	TRBJ2-1	16	TGTGCCAGCAGCTACCAGGGCGAGCTATCCTACAATGAGCAGTTCTTC	CASSYQGELSYNEQFF
TRBV6-5	NA	TRBD1	TRBJ1-4	15	TGTGCCAGCAGGACGACAGGGAATTCTAATGAAAAACTGTTTTTT	CASRTTGNSNEKLFF
TRBV5-4	NA	NA	TRBJ1-3	15	TGTGCCAGCAGCTTGGTGGGGGCCTGGGGAAACACCATATATTTT	CASSLVGAWGNTIYF
TRBV2	NA	NA	TRBJ2-7	12	TGTGCCAGCAGTCAACCCAGGGGTGAGCAGTACTTC	CASSQPRGEQYF
TRBV24-1	NA	TRBD1	TRBJ1-2	15	TGTGCCACCAGTGACACCGGGACAGGACGCTATGGCTACACCTTC	CATSDTGTGRYGYTF
TRBV5-4	NA	NA	TRBJ2-2	14	TGTGCCAGCAGACGGGATACCGGGACCGGGGAGCTGTTTTTT	CASRRDTGTGELFF
TRBV27	NA	NA	TRBJ1-1	13	TGTGCCAGCACACCACTTGGGGCTACTGAAGCTTTCTTT	CASTPLGATEAFF
TRBV7-9	NA	NA	TRBJ1-3	14	TGTGCCAGCAGCTTACTCTCCGTTGGAAACACCATATATTTT	CASSLLSVGNTIYF
TRBV2	NA	NA	TRBJ1-1	13	TGTGCCAGCAATGGCAACGCGAACACTGAAGCTTTCTTT	CASNGNANTEAFF
TRBV10-3	NA	TRBD1	TRBJ1-6	13	TGTGCCATCAAAGACAGGGCTGATTCACCCCTCCACTTT	CAIKDRADSPLHF
TRBV12-3/TRBV12-4	NA	NA	TRBJ1-3	13	TGTGCCAGCAGTTTGGGGCTCACGAGCACCATATATTTT	CASSLGLTSTIYF
TRBV18	NA	TRBD2	TRBJ2-1	16	TGTGCCAGCTCACCACGTCTAGCGGTCGGCTACAATGAGCAGTTCTTC	CASSPRLAVGYNEQFF
TRBV27	NA	NA	TRBJ1-4	13	TGTGCCAGCAGTCCGCCCAGCGGTGAAAAACTGTTTTTT	CASSPPSGEKLFF
TRBV2	few	NA	TRBJ1-5	15	TGTGCCAGCAGTGAGCTCACTGCCCTTGATCAGCCCCAGCATTTT	CASSELTALDQPQHF
TRBV28	NA	NA	TRBJ1-2	14	TGTGCCAGCAGTTTAAGTTTAGGGGACTATGGCTACACCTTC	CASSLSLGDYGYTF
TRBV5-1	NA	TRBD2	TRBJ2-2	16	TGCGCCAGCAGCAGACTAGCGGGAGACTCCACCGGGGAGCTGTTTTTT	CASSRLAGDSTGELFF
TRBV11-3	NA	NA	TRBJ2-2	14	TGTGCCAGCAGCTTAGGAGGTGGCACCGGGGAGCTGTTTTTT	CASSLGGGTGELFF
TRBV7-9	few	NA	TRBJ1-2	15	TGTGCCAGCAGCTTAGTTATAGACAGATTATATGGCTACACCTTC	CASSLVIDRLYGYTF
TRBV19	NA	NA	TRBJ1-2	14	TGTGCCAGTAGTATAGGTACCGGGTCTTCTGGCTACACCTTC	CASSIGTGSSGYTF
TRBV7-6	NA	TRBD1	TRBJ1-6	17	TGTGCCAGCAGCCGTGCACCTGGACAGGATTATAATTCACCCCTCCACTTT	CASSRAPGQDYNSPLHF
TRBV5-6	NA	NA	TRBJ1-6	16	TGTGCCAGCAGTTCTCAAGGGGGACCCAATAATTCACCCCTCCACTTT	CASSSQGGPNNSPLHF
TRBV28	NA	NA	TRBJ2-5	14	TGTGCCAGCAGACGAGGGGGGGAGTCAGAGACCCAGTACTTC	CASRRGGESETQYF
TRBV5-4	NA	TRBD1	TRBJ1-1	15	TGTGCCAGCAGCACCGAACAGGGGGCGCGCACTGAAGCTTTCTTT	CASSTEQGARTEAFF
TRBV7-3	NA	TRBD2	TRBJ2-2	17	TGTGCCAGCAGCCCCATGAGGGTTAGCGGGAGAACCGGGGAGCTGTTTTTT	CASSPMRVSGRTGELFF
TRBV4-2	NA	TRBD2	TRBJ2-7	15	TGTGCCAGCAGCCAACGACTAGCGGAAACCTACGAGCAGTACTTC	CASSQRLAETYEQYF
TRBV27	NA	TRBD2	TRBJ2-7	17	TGTGCCAGCAGTTTATCGTCTAGCGGAATCTTCGTCTACGAGCAGTACTTC	CASSLSSSGIFVYEQYF
TRBV2	NA	NA	TRBJ2-7	12	TGTGCCAGCAGCGGTACCTACTACGAGCAGTACTTC	CASSGTYYEQYF
TRBV5-4	NA	TRBD1	TRBJ1-6	13	TGTGCCAGCAGCTTTGGGACAGATTCACCCCTCCACTTT	CASSFGTDSPLHF
TRBV18	NA	TRBD2	TRBJ2-1	16	TGTGCCAGCTCACCACCGGGACTAGCGGGGTACAATGAGCAGTTCTTC	CASSPPGLAGYNEQFF
TRBV11-3	once	NA	TRBJ2-1	15	TGTGCCAGCAGCTTTGGGGAGAGGGACTACAATGAGCAGTTCTTC	CASSFGERDYNEQFF
TRBV5-1	once	NA	TRBJ2-5	13	TGCGCCAGCACCCCCCTCCGGGGGGAGACCCAGTACTTC	CASTPLRGETQYF